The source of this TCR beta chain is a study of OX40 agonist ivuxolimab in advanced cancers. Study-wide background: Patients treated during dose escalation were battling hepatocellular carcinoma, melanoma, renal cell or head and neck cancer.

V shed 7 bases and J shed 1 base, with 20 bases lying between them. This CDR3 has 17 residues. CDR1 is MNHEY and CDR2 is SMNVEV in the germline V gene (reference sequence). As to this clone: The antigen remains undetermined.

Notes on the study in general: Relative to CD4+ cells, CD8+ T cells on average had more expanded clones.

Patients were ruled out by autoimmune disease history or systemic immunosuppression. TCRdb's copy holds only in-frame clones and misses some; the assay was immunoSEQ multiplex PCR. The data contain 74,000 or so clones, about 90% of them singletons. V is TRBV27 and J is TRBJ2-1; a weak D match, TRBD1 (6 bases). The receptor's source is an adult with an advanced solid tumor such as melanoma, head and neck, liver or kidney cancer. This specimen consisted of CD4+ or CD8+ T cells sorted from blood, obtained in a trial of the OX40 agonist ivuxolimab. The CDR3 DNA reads TGTGCCAGCAAAAGGGGACATGGATCTGGATCCTACAATGAGCAGTTCTTC. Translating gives CASKRGHGSGSYNEQFF.